What follows are 23 T cell receptor beta chains derived from one specimen sequenced in a study of neurological immune-mediated disorders. Specified time point: technical triplicate 2. TCRdb reprocessed the 5' RACE reads via MiXCR and lists one record per CDR3 protein. The sample has about 59,000 distinct CDR3 sequences; 20% to 30% are singletons. Sequencing was performed on PBMCs. These receptors were obtained from a man in his sixties with HTLV-1-associated myelopathy (HAM/TSP).

This clonotype was seen at least ten times. The chain employs TRBV6-5 and TRBJ1-3, with D maybe TRBD1 (5 bases). This CDR3 spans 14 amino acids. The V and J ends lost 9 bases and 6 bases respectively, with 18 bases between them. Germline-derived CDR1 and CDR2 are MNHEY and SVGAGI. CDR3 loop: CASQGTNMLNTIYF. DNA of the CDR3: TGTGCCAGTCAAGGGACCAACATGTTAAACACCATATATTTT.

This clonotype was seen many times. The rearrangement links TRBV5-1 to TRBJ2-5; 10 bases are shared with TRBD2. V dropped 4 bases and J dropped 1; count of bases not matched to a gene: 7. CDR1 and CDR2 (germline): SGHRS, YFSETQ. CDR3 size: 16 residues. CDR3 loop: CASSRGAGGIQETQYF. CDR3 bases: TGCGCCAGCAGCAGGGGAGCGGGGGGGATCCAAGAGACCCAGTACTTC. Looking up the rest from reference TRBV5-1 and TRBJ2-5 gives the full variable domain: KAGVTQTPRYLIKTRGQQVTLSCSPISGHRSVSWYQQTPGQGLQFLFEYFSETQRNKGNFPGRFSGRQFSNSRSEMNVSTLELGDSALYLCASSRGAGGIQETQYFGPGTRLLVL.

This clonotype showed up many times. The rearrangement uses TRBV9 and TRBJ2-5; D remains ambiguous. Germline CDR1 SGDLS, CDR2 YYNGEE. V lost 5 bases to trimming and J lost 5 bases, with 22 bases between them. This CDR3 has 16 amino acids. This CDR3 is CASSLRGSATEETQYF. The CDR3 nucleotides are TGTGCCAGCAGTCTGCGAGGATCAGCGACGGAGGAGACCCAGTACTTC.

The chain carries TRBV6-5 and TRBJ2-1; TRBD1 or TRBD2 may be the D gene (6 bases each). Per the germline V gene, CDR1 is MNHEY and CDR2 is SVGAGI. The V gene lost 0 bases and the J gene lost 8 bases, with 11 bases spanning the gap. This CDR3 region has 14 residues. The CDR3 sequence: CASSYSGGGDEQFF. In DNA form, the CDR3 reads TGTGCCAGCAGTTACTCCGGGGGCGGGGATGAGCAGTTCTTC.

In the case of this clonotype: A much larger clone differs from this one at a single base, so this may be a read error. This sequence joins TRBV6-1 and TRBJ2-7; D remains unclear. The CDR3 contains 13 residues. CDR1 is MNHNS and CDR2 is SASEGT in the germline V gene. The CDR3 sequence: CVSAVGFSYEQYF. CDR3 coding DNA: TGTGTCAGCGCGGTAGGCTTTTCCTACGAGCAGTACTTC.

The chain is built from TRBV28 and TRBJ2-2; 10 positions agree with TRBD1. Unmatched junction bases numbered 8, after V lost 11 bases and J lost 2 bases. CDR3 length equals 15 residues. The germline V gene encodes CDR1 MDHEN and CDR2 SYDVKM. The CDR3 here is CAGTSTGGNTGELFF. The CDR3 DNA reads TGTGCCGGAACCTCGACAGGGGGCAACACCGGGGAGCTGTTTTTT. The entire variable domain, with the rest obtained from reference TRBV28 and TRBJ2-2, is as follows: DVKVTQSSRYLVKRTGEKVFLECVQDMDHENMFWYRQDPGLGLRLIYFSYDVKMKEKGDIPEGYSVSREKKERFSLILESASTNQTSMYLCAGTSTGGNTGELFFGEGSRLTVL.

This clonotype was detected ten times or more. J is TRBJ2-1 and V is TRBV6-2 or TRBV6-3, with 11 bases aligning to TRBD2. Looked up from germline, CDR1 is MNHEY and CDR2 is SVGEGT. Trimming removed 1 base from V and 1 base from J; junction bases left unmatched: 3. The length of the CDR3 is 17 residues. The CDR3 coding sequence is TGTGCCAGCAGTTACTTCGGACTAGCGGGTTCCTACAATGAGCAGTTCTTC. Its translation is CASSYFGLAGSYNEQFF.

This clonotype has a count of ten or more. V gene TRBV5-1 combines with J gene TRBJ2-5; 12 positions match TRBD2. This CDR3 spans 15 amino acids. Germline-derived CDR1 and CDR2 are SGHRS and YFSETQ. J gave up 3 bases and V 4 bases, and 4 bases lay outside the gene matches. CDR3 sequence: CASSPASGREETQYF. The CDR3 nucleotides read TGCGCCAGCAGCCCCGCTAGCGGGAGGGAAGAGACCCAGTACTTC.

This clonotype was observed many times. This chain connects TRBV24-1 to TRBJ2-5, with D perhaps matching TRBD1 (5 bases). Trimming shortened V by 9 bases and J by 4 bases, and 14 bases separated the two germline ends. Germline V gene data show CDR1 as KGHDR and CDR2 as SFDVKD. The CDR3 length is 13 residues. CDR3 sequence (DNA): TGTGCCACCGACTTAGGGGAAGGAGAGACCCAGTACTTC. As protein: CATDLGEGETQYF.

This clonotype was detected ten times or more. This chain links TRBV5-1 with TRBJ2-2; 8 bases line up with TRBD1. The germline V gene encodes CDR1 SGHRS and CDR2 YFSETQ. The CDR3 sequence is 14 residues long. V lost 0 bases and J lost 7; bases outside the gene matches: 2. The CDR3 region is CASSLDRGNGELFF. CDR3 DNA: TGCGCCAGCAGCTTGGACAGGGGGAACGGGGAGCTGTTTTTT.

This clonotype was recorded at least ten times. The V gene is TRBV20-1, the J gene TRBJ2-1; 11 bases match TRBD2. This CDR3 comprises 16 residues. Germline assignment: CDR1 DFQATT and CDR2 SNEGSKA (reference sequence). V lost 4 bases and J lost 8; bases outside the gene matches: 13. Written as DNA, the CDR3 is TGCAGTGCTACGGCCCTAGCTAGCGGGAGGTTGTATGAGCAGTTCTTC. Protein: CSATALASGRLYEQFF.

The chain is built from TRBV5-1 and TRBJ2-5; tentatively, D is TRBD2 (5 bases). Germline V gene sequence: CDR1 SGHRS, CDR2 YFSETQ. V was shortened by 4 bases and J by 1 base, with 11 bases between the two germline ends. The CDR3 runs to 14 residues. This chain's CDR3 is CASSARAPQETQYF. DNA for the CDR3: TGCGCCAGCAGCGCGAGGGCTCCCCAAGAGACCCAGTACTTC.

The chain is built from TRBV28 and TRBJ2-7; D might be TRBD1 (6 bases). Trimming pared 6 bases from V and 13 bases from J, leaving 16 bases between. CDR3 size: 11 residues. Per the germline V gene, CDR1 is MDHEN and CDR2 is SYDVKM. This CDR3 reads CASSSIGTFYF. The CDR3 nucleotides read TGTGCCAGCAGCTCGATTGGGACATTTTACTTC.

This clonotype appeared many times. The CDR3 sequence is CASSLFKGWTEAFF. The CDR3 region has the DNA TGTGCCAGCAGCTTATTTAAGGGGTGGACTGAAGCTTTCTTT. The genes are TRBV7-2 and TRBJ1-1; the D gene is possibly TRBD1 (5 bases). The CDR3 is made up of 14 amino acids. The germline gives CDR1 SGHTA, CDR2 FQGNSA. V lost 2 bases to trimming and J lost 5 bases, with 12 bases between them.

Judged by abundance, this clonotype is medium-sized (0.01 to 0.1%). The chain carries TRBV3-1 and TRBJ2-3; perhaps TRBD1 as D (6 bases). Trimming removed 3 bases at V and 0 bases at J, with 16 bases between. This CDR3 spans 17 amino acids. Germline-derived CDR1 and CDR2 are LGHDT and YNNKEL (reference sequence). The CDR3 DNA is TGTGCCAGCAGCCACTCCCACAGGGCCCGCAGCACAGATACGCAGTATTTT. Protein product: CASSHSHRARSTDTQYF.

This clonotype was seen at least ten times. The chain recombines TRBV5-1 with TRBJ2-7, with 7 bases fitting TRBD1. V lost 4 bases, J lost 4 bases, and 11 bases stayed unmatched. CDR1 is SGHRS and CDR2 is YFSETQ in the germline V gene. CDR3 length: 15 amino acids. CDR3 DNA sequence: TGCGCCAGCAGCGTACAGGGGATCAGCGCTTACGAGCAGTACTTC. Its protein product is CASSVQGISAYEQYF.

This clonotype appeared many times. This chain uses TRBV3-1 with TRBJ1-4, with no clear D. V dropped 1 base and J dropped 10 bases, with 10 bases sitting between them. This CDR3 comprises 13 residues. Germline CDR1 and CDR2: LGHDT and YNNKEL (reference sequence). The CDR3 region is CASSQASGVKLFF. The CDR3 DNA is TGTGCCAGCAGCCAAGCTTCCGGCGTAAAACTGTTTTTT.

This clonotype was observed at least ten times. CDR3 DNA sequence: TGCGCCAGCAGCTTAACCCCTAGCGGGAGTGGGGGTAATGAGCAGTTCTTC. The encoded protein is CASSLTPSGSGGNEQFF. This sequence joins TRBV5-1 and TRBJ2-1, with 10 bases matching TRBD2. This CDR3 region has 17 residues. Germline lookup yields CDR1 SGHRS and CDR2 YFSETQ. V trimming: 2 bases; J trimming: 7 bases; junction bases outside the gene matches: 12.

This clonotype was seen at least ten times. The V call is TRBV7-9, the J call TRBJ2-1; D is uncertain. Trimming cost V 6 bases and J 7 bases, with 22 bases left between them. The CDR3 runs to 16 residues. Germline loops: CDR1 SEHNR, CDR2 FQNEAQ (reference sequence). The CDR3 is CASSPFSAPGWNEQFF. As DNA, the CDR3 is TGTGCCAGCAGTCCGTTCTCGGCCCCCGGATGGAATGAGCAGTTCTTC.

Only one count was recorded for this clonotype. Germline is not matched at one junction end, which may reflect a read error. The V gene is TRBV7-9, the J gene TRBJ2-7; 9 positions agree with TRBD2. CDR3 length equals 16 residues. The germline V gene has CDR1 SEHNR and CDR2 FQNEAQ (reference sequence). CDR3 loop: CGSSLAVAGDPHEQYF. The CDR3 nucleotides are TGTGGCAGCAGCTTAGCGGTAGCGGGAGACCCTCACGAGCAGTACTTC.

Comment on this clonotype: With a much larger clone just one base away, this may be a read error. V is TRBV6-6 and J is TRBJ1-2, with 7 bases that match TRBD1. This CDR3 has 15 residues. Germline lookup yields CDR1 MNHNY and CDR2 SVGAGI (reference sequence). The CDR3 coding sequence is TGTGCCAGCAGTTACTCGACGGGACAGACCTATTGCTACACCTTC. Translation gives CASSYSTGQTYCYTF.

Comments on this clonotype: Given a much more abundant clone one base away, this may be a read error. The CDR3 does not close with the conserved phenylalanine or tryptophan, likely indicating a read error. In nucleotides, the CDR3 is TGTGCCAGCAGCGACGGACAGGGGGCCAACGAGCAGTACTTA. It translates to CASSDGQGANEQYL. The chain employs TRBV5-6 and TRBJ2-7; 11 nucleotides match TRBD1. This CDR3 has 14 amino acids. After removal of 4 bases from V and 5 bases from J, the junction contained 5 bases not matched to a gene. Germline CDR1 reads SGHDT; CDR2 reads YYEEEE.

The V gene is TRBV3-1, the J gene TRBJ2-3, with 7 bases that match TRBD1. The germline V gene encodes CDR1 LGHDT and CDR2 YNNKEL (reference sequence). The CDR3 length is 15 residues. V dropped 0 bases and J dropped 5; count of bases not matched to a gene: 5. In DNA form, the CDR3 reads TGTGCCAGCAGCCAAGAGGGCCAGGGGGTAGATACGCAGTATTTT. Its protein is CASSQEGQGVDTQYF.